The TCR beta chain under discussion was sequenced for a study of T cells in Graves' hyperthyroidism and ophthalmopathy. It was considered stable Graves' hyperthyroidism when ophthalmopathy did not progress within 18 months. Clinicians diagnosed patients from clinical symptoms, serum thyroxine and TRAb, thyroid ultrasound and orbital computed tomography. CDR3 size: 12 residues. Trimming pared 4 bases from V and 5 bases from J, leaving 9 bases between. This clonotype has a count of ten or more. Template material for amplifying TCR beta CDR3 regions consisted of RNA transcripts. The study used the HTBI primer set for a first-round RT-PCR of the TCR CDR3. Each CDR3 protein gets one entry after TCRdb re-called the multiplex PCR reads with MiXCR. The repertoire holds about 720,000 distinct CDR3 sequences, with roughly 15% as singletons.

Sequencing input: blood. V usage is TRBV12-3 or TRBV12-4 and J usage is TRBJ2-7; D is unresolved. The clonotype comes from a man younger than 35 with Graves' hyperthyroidism. The CDR3 DNA is TGTGCCAGCAGTTCCACAGAGGACGAGCAGTACTTC. Amino acid sequence: CASSSTEDEQYF.